The 29 T cell receptor beta chains reported below all come from one sample, sequenced in a study of neurological immune-mediated disorders. TCRdb fed the 5' RACE reads into MiXCR, producing one record per CDR3 protein. This table has tens of thousands of distinct CDR3 sequences, roughly 13% appearing once. As to time point: longitudinal time-point 2. Sequenced material: PBMCs. These receptors all stem from a female donor with HTLV-1-associated myelopathy (HAM/TSP).

The sample holds a few counts of this clonotype. V is TRBV19 and J is TRBJ2-7, with 8 bases matching TRBD1. Unmatched junction bases numbered 7, after V lost 5 bases and J lost 7 bases. Germline CDR1 is LNHDA and CDR2 is SQIVND (reference sequence). The CDR3 loop spans 13 amino acids. The CDR3 spells CASSPGQGREQYF. The DNA of the CDR3 is TGTGCCAGTAGTCCAGGACAGGGTAGGGAGCAGTACTTC.

This clonotype was picked up many times. The DNA of the CDR3 is TGTGCCAGCAGTTACGGGTCCGTGCTAGCGGGGCCCCAGTACTTC. Protein sequence: CASSYGSVLAGPQYF. This chain links TRBV6-5 with TRBJ2-5; 9 bases are a match to TRBD2. Germline V CDR1 and CDR2: MNHEY, SVGAGI. CDR3 length equals 15 residues. V lost 2 bases, J lost 9 bases, and 10 bases stayed unmatched.

This clonotype was recorded many times. The rearrangement joins TRBV9 to TRBJ1-4; D is undetermined. The V and J ends lost 2 bases and 0 bases respectively, with 5 bases between them. The CDR3 has 14 residues. Germline loops: CDR1 SGDLS, CDR2 YYNGEE. The CDR3 here is CASSVQPTNEKLFF. The CDR3 DNA follows: TGTGCCAGCAGCGTCCAGCCAACTAATGAAAAACTGTTTTTT.

This clonotype was found many times. The CDR3 spells CASSQSSGTSILTGELFF. The CDR3 DNA reads as TGCGCCAGCAGCCAATCATCCGGGACTAGCATTCTCACCGGGGAGCTGTTTTTT. The V and J genes are TRBV4-1 and TRBJ2-2, with TRBD2 identical over 9 bases. There are 18 residues in the CDR3. V gave up 2 bases and J gave up 4 bases; unmatched junction bases: 11. Looked up from germline, CDR1 is MGHRA and CDR2 is YSYEKL.

V is TRBV28 and J is TRBJ2-7; D possibly corresponds to TRBD1 (6 bases). Germline values: CDR1 MDHEN, CDR2 SYDVKM. V was cut by 3 bases and J by 4 bases, with 13 bases left in between. The CDR3 is 14 residues long. The CDR3 DNA is TGTGCCAGCAGTTTCGTGGGACAAGGTTACGAGCAGTACTTC. Translation: CASSFVGQGYEQYF.

This clonotype was observed a few times. This sequence joins TRBV18 and TRBJ2-5, with 8 bases that match TRBD2. The CDR3 extends over 15 amino acids. With V trimmed by 3 bases and J by 5 bases, 8 bases remained unmatched. Germline V gene lookup returns CDR1 KGHSH and CDR2 LQKENI. The CDR3 region has the DNA TGTGCCAGCTCACCGCGGGGACTAGTGGAGGAGACCCAGTACTTC. Its protein is CASSPRGLVEETQYF.

This clonotype was detected only once. A much larger clone is a single base away; this may be a read error. The CDR3 reads CASSRGLGKYF. In DNA form, the CDR3 reads TGTGCCAGCAGTAGGGGACTTGGAAAGTACTTC. The V and J genes are TRBV25-1 and TRBJ2-7; the D gene is possibly TRBD2 (6 bases). The V gene's germline CDR1 is MGHDK and CDR2 SYGVNS. This CDR3 region has 11 residues. With 5 bases removed from V and 11 bases from J, the gap between germline ends came to 13 bases.

This clonotype was seen repeatedly, ten times or more. This chain links TRBV7-2 with TRBJ2-7; 8 nucleotides agree with TRBD2. The CDR3 consists of 14 residues. Trimming at V came to 0 bases and at J to 6 bases, leaving 4 bases not matched to a gene. Per germline, CDR1 SGHTA and CDR2 FQGNSA. CDR3 bases: TGTGCCAGCAGCTTAGCTAGGCTAGCGGGCGAGCAGTACTTC. Residues: CASSLARLAGEQYF. The complete variable domain, with remaining parts taken from reference TRBV7-2 and TRBJ2-7, reads GAGVSQSPSNKVTEKGKDVELRCDPISGHTALYWYRQSLGQGLEFLIYFQGNSAPDKSGLPSDRFSAERTGGSVSTLTIQRTQQEDSAVYLCASSLARLAGEQYFGPGTRLTVT.

The sample holds many counts of this clonotype. This sequence joins TRBV18 and TRBJ2-5; 10 bases agree with TRBD2. CDR3 length: 18 amino acids. The trim removed 1 base at V and 4 bases at J, leaving 12 bases unmatched. Germline V gives CDR1 KGHSH, CDR2 LQKENI. DNA for the CDR3: TGTGCCAGCTCACCACTCGCCGGACTAGCGGCCCAGGGAGAGACCCAGTACTTC. Protein: CASSPLAGLAAQGETQYF.

J is TRBJ2-3 and V is TRBV10-3; D not resolved. Germline values: CDR1 ENHRY, CDR2 SYGVKD. V gave up 10 bases and J gave up 2 bases, with 16 bases separating them. This CDR3 has 14 residues. CDR3 sequence: CATEGKIHTDTQYF. CDR3 bases: TGTGCCACCGAAGGGAAGATACACACAGATACGCAGTATTTT.

As regards this clonotype: A much larger clone differs from this one at a single base, so this may be a read error. This chain connects TRBV7-2 to TRBJ2-7; a possible D gene is TRBD1 (6 bases). Germline loops: CDR1 SGHTA, CDR2 FQGNSA. This CDR3 is built from 13 residues. Trimming shortened V by 7 bases and J by 5 bases, and 15 bases separated the two germline ends. CDR3 sequence (DNA): TGTGCCAGCACCCGGGGACACAGCGACGAGCAGTACTTC. It encodes CASTRGHSDEQYF.

The V and J genes are TRBV7-8 and TRBJ2-1, with D hard to call. The CDR3 extends over 18 amino acids. Looked up from germline, CDR1 is SGHVS and CDR2 is FQNEAQ. Trimming took 2 bases from V and 0 from J, leaving 17 bases between them. CDR3 amino acids: CASSLRRVGLSSYNEQFF. The CDR3 nucleotides read TGTGCCAGCAGCTTACGAAGGGTCGGGCTAAGCTCCTACAATGAGCAGTTCTTC.

This clonotype showed up many times. DNA for the CDR3: TGCGCCAGCAGCTTGGATCCCCAACCGAACACTGAAGCTTTCTTT. Its protein is CASSLDPQPNTEAFF. The V call is TRBV5-1, the J call TRBJ1-1; the D is unclear. V was cut by 0 bases and J by 1 base, with 10 bases left in between. Germline V lookup: CDR1 SGHRS, CDR2 YFSETQ. The CDR3 is 15 residues long.

Ten or more counts support this clonotype. This chain connects TRBV11-2 to TRBJ2-7; the D is unclear. Trimming removed 2 bases at V and 3 bases at J, with 8 bases between. Germline V CDR1 and CDR2: SGHAT, FQNNGV. There are 13 residues in the CDR3. CDR3 sequence: CASSLSFVYEQYF. Written as DNA, the CDR3 is TGTGCCAGCAGCTTAAGTTTTGTCTACGAGCAGTACTTC.

Note on this clonotype: A much larger clonotype is one base distant, so this may be a read error. This rearrangement joins TRBV7-6 to TRBJ2-1; perhaps TRBD1 as D (5 bases). V lost 5 bases, J lost 6 bases, and 17 bases lay in between. The CDR3 extends over 15 amino acids. CDR1 is SGHVS and CDR2 is FNYEAQ in the germline V gene. For the CDR3, the DNA is TGTGCCAGCAGCACCCGACAGCTAACTTCCAATGAGCAGTTCTTC. It yields the protein CASSTRQLTSNEQFF.

This chain connects TRBV11-2 to TRBJ1-6, with D unclear. CDR1 and CDR2 from the germline V gene are SGHAT and FQNNGV. CDR3 length equals 16 residues. V was trimmed by 0 bases and J by 10 bases, leaving 16 bases between them. CDR3 amino acids: CASSLDQTPSGSPLHF. The CDR3 DNA sequence: TGTGCCAGCAGCTTAGACCAAACCCCATCCGGGTCACCCCTCCACTTT.

This clonotype was detected ten times or more. The chain uses TRBV5-1 and TRBJ1-1; no definite D call. Germline values: CDR1 SGHRS, CDR2 YFSETQ. The CDR3 spans 13 residues. The V and J ends lost 0 bases and 6 bases respectively, with 9 bases between them. CDR3 nucleotide sequence: TGCGCCAGCAGCTTGGTCCGCGGTCCTGAAGCTTTCTTT. Protein product: CASSLVRGPEAFF.

For this clonotype: The CDR3 carries no conserved terminal phenylalanine or tryptophan, so it likely arises from a read error. V and J are TRBV12-3 or TRBV12-4 and TRBJ2-4; D not certain. V shed 1 base and J shed 0 bases, with 10 bases lying between them. This CDR3 region has 16 residues. CDR3 sequence: CASSLESPLAKNIQYL. The CDR3 region has the DNA TGTGCCAGCAGTTTAGAGTCTCCCTTAGCCAAAAACATTCAGTACTTG.

The chain has TRBV3-1 and TRBJ1-1; D gene unclear. The V and J ends lost 0 bases and 1 base respectively, with 6 bases between them. The CDR3 consists of 14 residues. Germline V gene sequence: CDR1 LGHDT, CDR2 YNNKEL (reference sequence). The CDR3 DNA reads as TGTGCCAGCAGCCAAGATATGGGGAACACTGAAGCTTTCTTT. Amino acids: CASSQDMGNTEAFF.

This clonotype was found many times. The chain uses TRBV21-1 and TRBJ2-3; the table names TRBD2, a call not compared with the DNA. TRBV21-1 is tagged as a pseudogene. This CDR3 has 15 amino acids. This chain's CDR3 is CASSPTSRGADTQYF. Written as DNA, the CDR3 is TGTGCCAGCAGCCCGACTAGTCGGGGGGCAGATACGCAGTATTTT.

In its sample, this clonotype was seen many times. The J gene is TRBJ2-1, the V gene TRBV5-1, with 8 bases lining up with TRBD2. The CDR3 is 15 residues long. CDR1 and CDR2 from the germline V gene are SGHRS and YFSETQ. V lost 2 bases, J lost 6 bases, and 7 bases stayed unmatched. CDR3 loop: CASSFGGGGLNEQFF. The DNA for the CDR3 is TGCGCCAGCAGCTTCGGGGGGGGAGGTCTCAATGAGCAGTTCTTC.

The chain links TRBV7-2 to TRBJ1-6; 12 positions agree with TRBD1. This CDR3 comprises 21 residues. Per germline, CDR1 SGHTA and CDR2 FQGNSA. The J segment lost 4 bases and the V segment lost 7 bases, leaving 20 bases of the junction unmatched. Here the CDR3 DNA reads TGTGCCAGCACCTGGAGGGGACCCGGGACAGGGGGCCTCCTTTATAATTCACCCCTCCACTTT. This sequence encodes CASTWRGPGTGGLLYNSPLHF.

This clonotype showed up many times. The rearrangement uses TRBV5-6 and TRBJ1-2; the match to TRBD1 covers 10 bases. The CDR3 length is 16 residues. The J segment lost 8 bases and the V segment lost 3 bases, leaving 13 bases of the junction unmatched. Germline V lookup: CDR1 SGHDT, CDR2 YYEEEE. CDR3: CASSSVPGQGLGGYTF. The DNA for the CDR3 is TGTGCCAGCAGCTCAGTCCCGGGACAGGGGCTCGGCGGCTACACCTTC.

This clonotype appeared many times. The chain has TRBV5-1 and TRBJ1-2; 7 bases agree with TRBD1. In germline, CDR1 is SGHRS, CDR2 YFSETQ. V was clipped by 3 bases and J by 4 bases; unmatched bases: 9. This CDR3 has 15 residues. In nucleotides, the CDR3 is TGCGCCAGCAGCTCGGGGGGGACAGTTGGCTATGGCTACACCTTC. It translates to CASSSGGTVGYGYTF.

This clonotype was observed at least ten times. V is TRBV20-1 and J is TRBJ2-7; the D gene is possibly TRBD1 (6 bases). CDR1 and CDR2 from the germline V gene are DFQATT and SNEGSKA (reference sequence). V was clipped by 5 bases and J by 2 bases, with 13 bases between them. This CDR3 has 13 amino acids. CDR3 nucleotides: TGCAGTGCTTATACAGGGTATCCCTACGAGCAGTACTTC. The encoded protein is CSAYTGYPYEQYF.

This clonotype was seen repeatedly, ten times or more. V is TRBV7-9 and J is TRBJ1-4; perhaps TRBD1 as D (5 bases). Germline V CDR1 and CDR2: SEHNR, FQNEAQ (reference sequence). The CDR3 is 15 residues long. Trimming removed 1 base at V and 8 bases at J, with 14 bases between. The CDR3 is CASSLGDRAREKLFF. The CDR3 coding sequence is TGTGCCAGCAGCTTAGGGGACCGTGCGAGGGAAAAACTGTTTTTT. The full variable domain, with the rest looked up from reference TRBV7-9 and TRBJ1-4, is DTGVSQNPRHKITKRGQNVTFRCDPISEHNRLYWYRQTLGQGPEFLTYFQNEAQLEKSRLLSDRFSAERPKGSFSTLEIQRTEQGDSAMYLCASSLGDRAREKLFFGSGTQLSVL.

This clonotype was counted at least ten times. This chain links TRBV27 with TRBJ2-1, with 13 nucleotides matching TRBD2. CDR1 MNHEY and CDR2 SMNVEV come from the germline V gene (reference sequence). The V segment lost 5 bases and the J segment 7 bases; nucleotides outside the gene matches: 5. CDR3 length: 15 amino acids. CDR3 sequence: CASSLLAGGVNEQFF. The CDR3 DNA reads as TGTGCCAGCAGTCTACTAGCGGGGGGGGTTAATGAGCAGTTCTTC.

A few counts support this clonotype. The V call is TRBV6-1, the J call TRBJ2-3, with a possible D match to TRBD2 (6 bases). V was trimmed by 1 base and J by 10 bases, leaving 12 bases between them. The CDR3 length is 13 residues. Germline V gives CDR1 MNHNS, CDR2 SASEGT. In DNA, the CDR3 is TGTGCCAGCAGTGAAGATCGGGGGAGCGCGCAGTATTTT. Residues: CASSEDRGSAQYF.

There are many counts of this clonotype. The chain links TRBV4-2 to TRBJ2-1; no reliable D call. CDR1 and CDR2 from the germline V gene are LGHNA and YNFKEQ. The germline V and J ends were trimmed by 2 bases and 6 bases, with 5 bases remaining between them. The CDR3 extends over 12 amino acids. In DNA form, the CDR3 reads TGTGCCAGCAGCCAAATGGCCAATGAGCAGTTCTTC. Translating it yields CASSQMANEQFF.